The subject of this entry is one T cell receptor (beta chain). What it binds is not known. The data were obtained in a study of cytotoxic CD8 clonotypes in ibrutinib-treated CLL. Study-wide background: The subjects consisted of around eleven relapsed/refractory and more than 14 treatment-naive individuals, with roughly 17 IGHV unmutated.

Clones were read by immunoSEQ multiplex PCR, and TCRdb kept only the in-frame ones, dropping some. There are hundreds of thousands of clones in the sample; 60% to 75% occur only once, and 15% lies in the top ten. Roughly 2 micrograms of genomic DNA, which was extracted from cryopreserved PBMCs, served as the material used for the TCR beta libraries. Broader study findings: At the start, clonality exceeded age-matched healthy donors and followed circulating CD8+ T-cell counts.

There are 12 residues in the CDR3. Per the germline V gene, CDR1 is SGHAT and CDR2 is FQNNGV. V was shortened by 5 bases and J by 8 bases, with 11 bases between the two germline ends. This sequence joins TRBV11-2 and TRBJ2-3; D is perhaps TRBD1 (5 bases). The source material was PBMCs, sampled after 24 months of ibrutinib treatment. This TCR was recovered from a human donor with chronic lymphocytic leukemia. The CDR3 spells CASSQDSGTQYF. The CDR3 DNA reads as TGTGCCAGCAGCCAAGACAGTGGTACGCAGTATTTT. Combining the CDR3 with reference TRBV11-2 and TRBJ2-3 gives the whole variable domain EAGVAQSPRYKIIEKRQSVAFWCNPISGHATLYWYQQILGQGPKLLIQFQNNGVVDDSQLPKDRFSAERLKGVDSTLKIQPAKLEDSAVYLCASSQDSGTQYFGPGTRLTVL.